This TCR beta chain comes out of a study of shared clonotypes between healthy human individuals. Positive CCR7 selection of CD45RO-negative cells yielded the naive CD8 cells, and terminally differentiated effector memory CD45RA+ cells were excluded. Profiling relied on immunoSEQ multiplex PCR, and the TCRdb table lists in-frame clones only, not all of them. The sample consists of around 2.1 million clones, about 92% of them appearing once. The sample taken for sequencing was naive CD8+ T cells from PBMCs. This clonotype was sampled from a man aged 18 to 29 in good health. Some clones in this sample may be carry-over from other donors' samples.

This CDR3 is CASSLGGTSYNEQFF. In nucleotides, the CDR3 is TGTGCCAGCAGCTTAGGCGGGACGTCCTACAATGAGCAGTTCTTC. The chain joins TRBV11-1 to TRBJ2-1, with D perhaps TRBD2 (6 bases). CDR3 length equals 15 residues. Trimming cost V 1 base and J 1 base, with 8 bases left between them. Germline V gene lookup returns CDR1 SGHAT and CDR2 FQDESV (reference sequence).